The T cell receptor beta chain described here comes from a study of T cell responses to AZD1222 COVID-19 vaccine. Trimming cost V 4 bases and J 3 bases, with 15 bases left between them. Germline CDR1 SGHTA, CDR2 FQGNSA. This CDR3 comprises 15 residues. The protocol was immunoSEQ multiplex PCR, while the TCRdb copy is restricted to in-frame clones and leaves out a portion. Among roughly 96,000 clones listed, around 87% were seen once. Only a few counts were recorded for this clone. The TCR was taken from an adult who received the AZD1222 COVID-19 vaccine. This sequence joins TRBV7-2 and TRBJ1-1, with D maybe TRBD1 (5 bases). Sequenced here: peripheral blood, sampled 28 days after the second AZD1222 dose. In nucleotides, the CDR3 is TGTGCCAGCAGCTCCGGTAGGGGATTTCACACTGAAGCTTTCTTT. It specifies CASSSGRGFHTEAFF.